These 14 T cell receptor beta chains came from one sample sequenced in a study of T cells in Graves' hyperthyroidism and ophthalmopathy. Researchers amplified the TCR beta CDR3 regions from RNA transcripts. When the TCR CDR3 underwent first-round RT-PCR, the HTBI primer set was used. A single record per CDR3 protein comes from TCRdb applying MiXCR to the multiplex PCR reads. The sample gives roughly 660,000 distinct CDR3 sequences, roughly 17% of which show up once; about a sixth is in the top ten. What was sequenced was blood. These receptors came from a middle-aged man with Graves' hyperthyroidism.

This clonotype has a count of ten or more. The chain carries TRBV6-1 and TRBJ1-5; possible D gene TRBD1, 6 bases. This CDR3 spans 17 amino acids. CDR1 is MNHNS, CDR2 SASEGT, per germline. The ends were cut back, 6 bases at V and 0 bases at J, with 18 bases in the middle. This chain's CDR3 is CASRDRNSFLSNQPQHF. The CDR3, as DNA: TGTGCCAGCAGAGACAGGAACTCCTTCCTTAGCAATCAGCCCCAGCATTTT.

The gene calls are TRBV24-1 and TRBJ2-7; TRBD2 matches at 7 bases. Germline-derived CDR1 and CDR2 are KGHDR and SFDVKD. V gave up 7 bases and J gave up 6 bases; unmatched junction bases: 8. The CDR3 is 13 amino acids. The CDR3 protein is CATRKTSAGEQYF. The CDR3 region has the DNA TGTGCCACCAGAAAAACTAGCGCCGGCGAGCAGTACTTC.

This clonotype was recorded many times. This chain joins TRBV6-1 and TRBJ2-1, with TRBD2 identical over 12 bases. The ends lost 6 bases at V and 8 bases at J; junction bases unmatched: 8. Germline-derived CDR1 and CDR2 are MNHNS and SASEGT. CDR3 size: 15 residues. CDR3 in DNA: TGTGCCAGCAGGGAGACTAGCGGGGGATACTATGAGCAGTTCTTC. Its protein product is CASRETSGGYYEQFF.

This clonotype occurred once. The chain has TRBV28 and TRBJ2-1; D is perhaps TRBD1 or TRBD2 (6 bases each). Trimming pared 4 bases from V and 15 bases from J, leaving 19 bases between. The CDR3 runs 13 residues. Per germline, CDR1 MDHEN and CDR2 SYDVKM. The CDR3 loop is CASSSGQGRMRFF. Here the CDR3 DNA reads TGTGCCAGCAGTTCCGGCCAGGGGAGGATGCGGTTCTTC. The full variable domain, its missing parts supplied by reference TRBV28 and TRBJ2-1, is DVKVTQSSRYLVKRTGEKVFLECVQDMDHENMFWYRQDPGLGLRLIYFSYDVKMKEKGDIPEGYSVSREKKERFSLILESASTNQTSMYLCASSSGQGRMRFFGPGTRLTVL.

J is TRBJ1-2 and V is TRBV19; D is unclear. The V end was cut by 5 bases, the J end by 3 bases, with 10 bases between. The CDR3 runs to 13 residues. The germline V gene encodes CDR1 LNHDA and CDR2 SQIVND (reference sequence). The CDR3 DNA reads as TGTGCCAGTAGTGTAAACGCGGACTATGGCTACACCTTC. It specifies CASSVNADYGYTF.

Ten or more counts support this clonotype. This chain links TRBV5-4 with TRBJ2-7, with 10 bases lining up with TRBD2. V gave up 3 bases and J gave up 1 base; unmatched junction bases: 4. The CDR3 has 15 amino acids. CDR1 is SGHNT, CDR2 YYREEE, per germline (reference sequence). The CDR3 bases are TGTGCCAGCAGCTGGGGACTAGCGAGATCCTACGAGCAGTACTTC. This sequence encodes CASSWGLARSYEQYF.

The table lists this clonotype with many counts. The chain links TRBV20-1 to TRBJ2-7, with D uncertain. The CDR3 totals 13 residues. Germline loops: CDR1 DFQATT, CDR2 SNEGSKA (reference sequence). Trimming took off 2 bases at V and 3 bases at J, with 11 bases between the two ends. CDR3 sequence (DNA): TGCAGTGCTAGAAGTCTAGGTCACTACGAGCAGTACTTC. Encoded protein: CSARSLGHYEQYF.

V gene TRBV7-9 combines with J gene TRBJ2-5; D possibly corresponds to TRBD1 (6 bases). With 1 base removed from V and 0 bases from J, the gap between germline ends came to 9 bases. CDR1 and CDR2 (germline): SEHNR, FQNEAQ (reference sequence). The CDR3 is 15 residues long. The CDR3 region has the DNA TGTGCCAGCAGCTTAGGAAGGGGGAACCAAGAGACCCAGTACTTC. It codes for CASSLGRGNQETQYF.

CDR3 protein: CASSQGTGAFNEQYF. CDR3 coding DNA: TGTGCCAGCAGCCAAGGGACAGGGGCTTTCAACGAGCAGTACTTC. This sequence joins TRBV14 and TRBJ2-7; 9 nucleotides line up with TRBD1. The CDR3 contains 15 residues. V lost 1 base to trimming and J lost 5 bases; unmatched junction nucleotides: 6. Germline-derived CDR1 and CDR2 are SGHDN and FVKESK.

This clonotype was picked up many times. The chain joins TRBV7-6 to TRBJ2-1; D is undetermined. This CDR3 is built from 17 residues. V gave up 3 bases and J gave up 0 bases, with 15 bases separating them. Germline CDR1 and CDR2: SGHVS and FNYEAQ. CDR3 sequence (DNA): TGTGCCAGCAGCTTGAATTCGCGGACGCCCTCCTACAATGAGCAGTTCTTC. This translates into CASSLNSRTPSYNEQFF.

The chain couples TRBV20-1 to TRBJ2-3; 9 bases fit TRBD2. There are 13 residues in the CDR3. CDR1 and CDR2 from the germline V gene are DFQATT and SNEGSKA (reference sequence). V was pared by 6 bases and J by 4 bases, with 5 bases of the junction left unmatched. CDR3 protein: CSAILAGPDTQYF. The CDR3 nucleotides read TGCAGTGCAATACTAGCGGGTCCAGATACGCAGTATTTT.

This clonotype was recorded at least ten times. The chain employs TRBV27 and TRBJ2-7; 9 positions agree with TRBD2. This CDR3 has 15 amino acids. V lost 5 bases to trimming and J lost 6 bases; unmatched junction nucleotides: 11. Germline CDR1 MNHEY, CDR2 SMNVEV (reference sequence). This chain's CDR3 is CASSTLAGALFEQYF. DNA of the CDR3: TGTGCCAGCAGTACTTTAGCGGGAGCACTATTCGAGCAGTACTTC.

The chain uses TRBV28 and TRBJ1-4; 7 bases match TRBD1. V shed 5 bases, J shed 2 bases, and the junction held 5 bases outside the gene matches. Germline V gene sequence: CDR1 MDHEN, CDR2 SYDVKM. The CDR3 totals 15 residues. The CDR3 coding sequence is TGTGCCAGCAGTGGCGGACAGGTCACTAATGAAAAACTGTTTTTT. As protein: CASSGGQVTNEKLFF.

The chain combines TRBV5-1 with TRBJ2-7; 7 bases are a match to TRBD2. This CDR3 is built from 16 residues. The V and J ends lost 5 bases and 6 bases, in that order; junction bases with no gene match: 17. CDR1 SGHRS and CDR2 YFSETQ come from the germline V gene. Here the CDR3 DNA reads TGCGCCAGCAGTCCCGGGGGGTTCTCCGTGATGGGCGAGCAGTACTTC. This codes for CASSPGGFSVMGEQYF.